This T cell receptor beta chain was sequenced during a study of CD8+ T cells in alopecia areata. The wider study: Twice daily, treated patients received 5 to 10 mg of oral tofacitinib. Tofacitinib therapy lasting 6 to 18 months was followed by 6 months off drug.

Regarding this clone: The antigen remains undetermined.

Findings and limits, study-wide: Affected lesional scalp, above all in alopecia totalis/universalis, was more clonal than normal scalp.

RNA was extracted and reverse transcribed into cDNA as the sequencing template. Repertoires were generated with immunoSEQ multiplex PCR, while TCRdb's copy carries only in-frame clones and drops some. The sample yields roughly 220,000 clones, 66% seen once. The CDR3 extends over 12 amino acids. V gave up 5 bases and J gave up 6 bases, with 10 bases separating them. Germline CDR1 SGHVS, CDR2 FQNEAQ. This sample's treatment: oral pan-JAK inhibitor, 5-10 mg twice daily. Sorted out of PBMCs were CD4+ T cells and CD8+ T cells. The V gene is TRBV7-8, the J gene TRBJ1-2; tentative D call: TRBD1 (5 bases). The sequencing used CD4+ T cells sorted from blood, collected around week 46, from a patient treated with tofacitinib. The receptor was derived from a human donor with alopecia areata. The CDR3 DNA reads as TGTGCCAGCAGCCCCATGGGGGATGGCTACACCTTC. Translating it yields CASSPMGDGYTF.